This T cell receptor (beta chain) is from a study of blood T cells in healthy people across ages. For this clonotype: Its matching antigen is unknown.

In germline, CDR1 is SGHAT, CDR2 FQNNGV. This CDR3 spans 16 amino acids. V dropped 5 bases and J dropped 1; count of bases not matched to a gene: 7. Study-wide points: Any conclusive comparison of naive versus antigen-experienced cells was prevented by using unsorted PBMCs. Versus aged donors, long-lived donors had higher diversity and more naive CD4+ cells.

Next came a second PCR, run for about 6 to 11 cycles, which used a sample-barcoded 5' primer along with a J-beta primer mix. In TCRdb, the 5' RACE reads were re-called with MiXCR into one record per CDR3 protein. The sample carries 1,800,000 or so distinct CDR3 sequences, about two fifths recorded once. What was sequenced was blood. The gene calls are TRBV11-2 and TRBJ2-5; 10 positions agree with TRBD2. The sequence came from a human donor in good health. CDR3 residues: CASSPSLAGSQETQYF. The CDR3 DNA is TGTGCCAGCAGCCCATCACTAGCGGGGAGCCAAGAGACCCAGTACTTC.